Detailed here is one T cell receptor (beta chain). One end of the junction is discordant with germline, which a read error may explain. The CDR3 is made up of 17 amino acids. Germline CDR1 reads LNHNV; CDR2 reads YYDKDF (reference sequence). The data stem from a study of shared clonotypes between healthy human individuals. Study-wide background: CD4 naive and CD4 memory each took three plates per donor, while CD8 naive took two and CD8 memory one.

The protocol was immunoSEQ multiplex PCR, while the TCRdb copy is restricted to in-frame clones and leaves out a portion. The repertoire holds 2,500,000 or so clones, with approximately 93% as singletons. The chain recombines TRBV15 with TRBJ2-7; D is undetermined. Sequences were obtained from naive CD4+ T cells from PBMCs. Subset indicated: CD45RA+ positively selected. The sequence came from a man younger than 30 in good health. Some clones in this sample may be carry-over from other donors' samples. The CDR3 DNA reads TGTGCCACCAGCGGAGAGTATGGACGCCATCGACTCCCCGAGCAGTACTTC. Translation: CATSGEYGRHRLPEQYF.